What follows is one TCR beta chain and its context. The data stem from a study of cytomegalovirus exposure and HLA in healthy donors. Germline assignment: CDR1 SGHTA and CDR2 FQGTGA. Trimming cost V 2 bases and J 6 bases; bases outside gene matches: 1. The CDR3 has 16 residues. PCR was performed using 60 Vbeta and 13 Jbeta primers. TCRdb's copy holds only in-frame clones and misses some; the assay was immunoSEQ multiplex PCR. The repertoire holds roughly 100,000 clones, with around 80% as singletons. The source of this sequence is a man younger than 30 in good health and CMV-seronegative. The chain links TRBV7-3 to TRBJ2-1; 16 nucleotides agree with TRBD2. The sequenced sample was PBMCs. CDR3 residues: CASSLGTSGRANEQFF. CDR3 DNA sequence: TGTGCCAGCAGCTTAGGGACTAGCGGGAGGGCCAATGAGCAGTTCTTC.